These T cell receptor beta chains were read from a single sample in a study of T cells after posttransplantation cyclophosphamide. The assay was immunoSEQ multiplex PCR, and TCRdb's table has in-frame clones only and misses some. The sample yields tens of thousands of clones, without any singletons. Sequencing was done on a sample of PBMCs. The receptor set was obtained from a man aged 40-49 years in good health, CMV-negative, and a related stem cell transplant donor. CDR3s include the opening cysteine and the closing phenylalanine or tryptophan. The D gene is left open where the match is weak. Some rows mark clone size as missing; the rest say once, few, many or name a class of expanded clone.

- many TRBJ2-3 TRBV5-4 TGTGCCAGCAGCTTCGGGAACACAGATACGCAGTATTTT CASSFGNTDTQYF
- many TRBJ1-2 TRBV27 TGTGCCAGCAGTTTATCACAGGGCAGATTAGGTGGCTACACCTTC CASSLSQGRLGGYTF
TRBD1 - TRBJ1-6 TRBV5-1 TGCGCCAGCAGCTTGGAGGGACAGAATTCACCCCTCCACTTT CASSLEGQNSPLHF
TRBD2 many TRBJ2-3 TRBV2 TGTGCCAGCAGTGAGCTAGCGGGAGGAGGGGATACGCAGTATTTT CASSELAGGGDTQYF
TRBD1 many TRBJ2-2 TRBV27 TGTGCCAGCAGTTTATGGGGACAGGGGGACACCGGGGAGCTGTTTTTT CASSLWGQGDTGELFF
TRBD2 many TRBJ2-5 TRBV18 TGTGCCAGCTCACCACGGACTAGCGGGAGCGAGGGGCAAGAGACCCAGTACTTC CASSPRTSGSEGQETQYF
TRBD2 many TRBJ2-7 TRBV18 TGTGCCAGCTCACCGAGTGGACTAGCGGGAGCCGAGCAGTACTTC CASSPSGLAGAEQYF
TRBD2 many TRBJ2-5 TRBV9 TGTGCCAGCAGCGTTAGCGGGACCCCAATCGAGACCCAGTACTTC CASSVSGTPIETQYF
- many TRBJ2-7 TRBV28 TGTGCCAGCAGTTTACCAGTACTCGCGGCCCTCCCCCCGGGAGAGCAGTACTTC CASSLPVLAALPPGEQYF
TRBD1 many TRBJ2-3 TRBV4-3 TGCGCCAGCAGCAAGACAGGGGCTCTCACAGATACGCAGTATTTT CASSKTGALTDTQYF
- many TRBJ2-3 TRBV11-2 TGTGCCAGCGCCGGAGCGTCGGGGACAGATACGCAGTATTTT CASAGASGTDTQYF
TRBD2 many TRBJ2-5 TRBV5-5 TGTGCCAGCAGCCACCTTCCGGGGCGGGAGGGGACCCAGTACTTC CASSHLPGREGTQYF
TRBD2 many TRBJ2-5 TRBV27 TGTGCCAGCAGTCTAGCGGGAGGGCCGGCGGAAGAGACCCAGTACTTC CASSLAGGPAEETQYF
- many TRBJ2-3 TRBV20-1 TGCAGTGCTAGTCTATCAGATACGCAGTATTTT CSASLSDTQYF
- many TRBJ2-7 TRBV11-2 TGTGCCAGCAGCTTACGGGGTTGGGACGAGCAGTACTTC CASSLRGWDEQYF
- many TRBJ1-2 TRBV13 TGTGCCAGCAGCTTAACCCTAGAACAGGGCTTACCGATCTATGGCTACACCTTC CASSLTLEQGLPIYGYTF
TRBD2 many TRBJ2-7 TRBV7-3 TGTGCCAGCAGCTACGAGCTAGCGGGAGTTTACGAGCAGTACTTC CASSYELAGVYEQYF
- many TRBJ2-3 TRBV5-1 TGCGCCAGCAGCTTGGTAACTTCTAGCACAGATACGCAGTATTTT CASSLVTSSTDTQYF
TRBD1 many TRBJ2-7 TRBV19 TGTGCCAGTAGTCCGGACAGGGGATTCGACGAGCAGTACTTC CASSPDRGFDEQYF
TRBD1 many TRBJ1-2 TRBV19 TGTGCCAGTAGTCTGCAGGACAGGCAGGACTATGGCTACACCTTC CASSLQDRQDYGYTF
TRBD2 many TRBJ2-2 TRBV27 TGTGCCAGCAGTTTCGCCGCTAGCGGCACCGGGGAGCTGTTTTTT CASSFAASGTGELFF
- many TRBJ2-2 TRBV25-1 TGTGCCAGCAGTGAGGACTTCACCGGGGAGCTGTTTTTT CASSEDFTGELFF
TRBD2 many TRBJ2-3 TRBV6-5 TGTGCCAGCAAATCCGGGACTAGCGGGAGTGATACGCAGTATTTT CASKSGTSGSDTQYF
- many TRBJ2-7 TRBV11-2 TGTGCCAGCAGGAGTTCTCGAGACGAGCAGTACTTC CASRSSRDEQYF
TRBD2 many TRBJ2-1 TRBV29-1 TGCAGCGCCCTCGGACTAGCGGACAATGAGCAGTTCTTC CSALGLADNEQFF
- many TRBJ2-7 TRBV11-2 TGTGCCAGCAGCAGTTTACAGGCCTACGAGCAGTACTTC CASSSLQAYEQYF
- many TRBJ2-1 TRBV9 TGTGCCAGCAGCGACGGGGTGCGAGGGAGTTCCTACAATGAGCAGTTCTTC CASSDGVRGSSYNEQFF
TRBD1 few TRBJ1-4 TRBV2 TGTGCCAGCATCCAGGGGGCGACGAGAAAAACTGTTTTT CASIQGATRKTVF
TRBD2 many TRBJ2-1 TRBV5-1 TGCGCCAGCATCCCGGATAGGGCTAGCGGGAGAAATGAGCAGTTCTTC CASIPDRASGRNEQFF
- many TRBJ2-1 TRBV30 TGTGCCTCGGGAGCTGACCTCTCCTACAATGAGCAGTTCTTC CASGADLSYNEQFF
- - TRBJ2-1 TRBV28 TGTGCCGGCATTGTGGGGGGTGGCAATGAGCAGTTCTTC CAGIVGGGNEQFF
- many TRBJ2-2 TRBV28 TGTGCCAGCAGCGGCCAGGGCGCCGGGGAGCTGTTTTTT CASSGQGAGELFF
- many TRBJ2-3 TRBV7-6 TGTGCCAGCACCATCAGTACTCGGTTAACAGACACAGATACGCAGTATTTT CASTISTRLTDTDTQYF
TRBD1 many TRBJ2-1 TRBV27 TGTGCCAGCAGCCACAGGGGGCCAACGACGTGGAATGAGCAGTTCTTC CASSHRGPTTWNEQFF
TRBD2 many TRBJ2-3 TRBV9 TGTGCCAGCAGCGAACCGACTAGCGGAGCGACAGATACGCAGTATTTT CASSEPTSGATDTQYF
- many TRBJ2-7 TRBV5-5 TGTGCCAGCAGCTTGGAACGGGAACTCCTCTACGAGCAGTACTTC CASSLERELLYEQYF
TRBD1 many TRBJ1-3 TRBV9 TGTGCCAGCAGCCCCTCGCTTTTCGACAGGGTTGACTACACCATATATTTT CASSPSLFDRVDYTIYF
- many TRBJ2-3 TRBV28 TGTGCCAGCAGTTCTCCGGGATGGACTCCCATTACGCAGTATTTT CASSSPGWTPITQYF
TRBD2 few TRBJ2-4 TRBV9 TGTGCCAGCAGCGTCGGCCTAGCGGGGATCAAAAACATTCAGTACTTC CASSVGLAGIKNIQYF
- many TRBJ2-5 TRBV5-1 TGCGCCAGCAGCCTCGCGGGGGAGACCCAGTACTTC CASSLAGETQYF
TRBD1 many TRBJ2-2 TRBV5-8 TGTGCCAGCAGCTTGGGACAGGGAAATGTCGGGGAGCTGTTTTTT CASSLGQGNVGELFF
- many TRBJ2-3 TRBV6-5 TGTGCCAGCAGCCCTGAGGCGGGAACAGATACGCAGTATTTT CASSPEAGTDTQYF
- many TRBJ2-1 TRBV7-9 TGTGCCAGCAGCTTCGGGGGAGTGCAGTTCTTC CASSFGGVQFF
TRBD2 many TRBJ2-7 TRBV30 TGTGCCTGGAGTAGGACTAGGAACGACGAGCAGTACTTC CAWSRTRNDEQYF
TRBD2 many TRBJ2-5 TRBV29-1 TGCAGCGTTGAAGCGGGAGGAGGGGAGACCCAGTACTTC CSVEAGGGETQYF